The 13 T cell receptor beta chains presented below share a single source sample, sequenced in a study of blood T cells in healthy people across ages. The second PCR ran 7 to 11 cycles with a sample-barcoded 5' primer and J-beta primers. TCRdb re-derived calls from the 5' RACE reads in MiXCR, one entry per CDR3 protein. The table records over 950,000 distinct CDR3 sequences, approximately 38% of them present only once. Sequencing was done on a sample of blood. These receptors were taken from a man aged 18 to 29 in good health.

V is TRBV9 and J is TRBJ1-1, with a weak D call TRBD1 (5 bases). Trimming removed 6 bases from V and 5 bases from J, with 14 bases in between. CDR3 length: 13 residues. The V gene's germline CDR1 is SGDLS and CDR2 YYNGEE. The CDR3, as DNA: TGTGCCAGCAACCAGGCCGGGGGGACTGAAGCTTTCTTT. This translates into CASNQAGGTEAFF.

This rearrangement joins TRBV5-1 to TRBJ1-5; no firm D call. V was pared by 4 bases and J by 4 bases, with 21 bases between. CDR1 and CDR2 from the germline V gene are SGHRS and YFSETQ. The CDR3 consists of 17 residues. The CDR3 coding sequence is TGCGCCAGCAGCCCCGAGCCGAAACCCGATGCTAATCAGCCCCAGCATTTT. This sequence encodes CASSPEPKPDANQPQHF.

V usage is TRBV4-3 and J usage is TRBJ1-5, with D tentatively TRBD1 (6 bases). Germline V gives CDR1 LGHNA, CDR2 YSLEER. This CDR3 contains 13 residues. The germline V and J ends were trimmed by 0 bases and 12 bases, with 12 bases remaining between them. The CDR3 is CASSQDQYRVQHF. CDR3 DNA: TGCGCCAGCAGCCAAGACCAATACAGGGTCCAGCATTTT.

The chain links TRBV24-1 to TRBJ1-4; 7 positions match TRBD1. CDR1 KGHDR and CDR2 SFDVKD come from the germline V gene. V shed 4 bases, J shed 7 bases, and the junction held 11 bases outside the gene matches. CDR3 length: 16 residues. CDR3 amino acids: CATSEPETGSGEKLFF. DNA of the CDR3: TGTGCCACCAGTGAACCTGAGACAGGGTCGGGTGAAAAACTGTTTTTT.

This clonotype was seen only a few times. The chain combines TRBV14 with TRBJ2-5, with D possibly TRBD2 on 5 matching bases. This CDR3 has 19 amino acids. Deletions cut 1 base from V and 1 base from J, with 22 bases between. Germline values: CDR1 SGHDN, CDR2 FVKESK. CDR3 protein: CASSQVPRGYGGLQETQYF. The CDR3 DNA reads TGTGCCAGCAGCCAAGTTCCGCGAGGGTATGGAGGACTCCAAGAGACCCAGTACTTC. Full variable domain (outside the CDR3, taken from reference TRBV14 and TRBJ2-5): EAGVTQFPSHSVIEKGQTVTLRCDPISGHDNLYWYRRVMGKEIKFLLHFVKESKQDESGMPNNRFLAERTGGTYSTLKVQPAELEDSGVYFCASSQVPRGYGGLQETQYFGPGTRLLVL.

This clonotype was picked up a small number of times. The chain combines TRBV6-2 or TRBV6-3 with TRBJ2-5; D may be TRBD1 (6 bases). CDR1 MNHEY and CDR2 SVGEGT come from the germline V gene. The V end lost 2 bases, the J end lost 0 bases, and 10 bases lay between the germline ends. The CDR3 runs to 15 residues. The CDR3 here is CASSYIDRNQETQYF. CDR3 in DNA: TGTGCCAGCAGTTACATTGACAGGAACCAAGAGACCCAGTACTTC.

V is TRBV5-1 and J is TRBJ1-2; the D gene is possibly TRBD1 (6 bases). The V gene's germline CDR1 is SGHRS and CDR2 YFSETQ. Trimming left V 6 bases short and J 2 bases short, with 23 bases between. The CDR3 loop spans 17 amino acids. The CDR3 DNA is TGCGCCAGCACCCTCGGGGCAGGGGAAAAAAGAAACTATGGCTACACCTTC. Amino acid sequence: CASTLGAGEKRNYGYTF.

The chain couples TRBV3-1 to TRBJ2-1; perhaps TRBD1 as D (5 bases). CDR3 size: 15 residues. Per the germline V gene, CDR1 is LGHDT and CDR2 is YNNKEL (reference sequence). The ends were cut back, 6 bases at V and 0 bases at J, with 12 bases in the middle. The CDR3 coding sequence is TGTGCCAGCAGAGAACAGGACCGCTCCTACAATGAGCAGTTCTTC. Translation: CASREQDRSYNEQFF.

The chain links TRBV12-3 or TRBV12-4 to TRBJ1-2; D gene uncertain. This CDR3 is 12 amino acids long. The V end lost 5 bases, the J end lost 8 bases, and 12 bases lay between the germline ends. CDR3 nucleotide sequence: TGTGCCAGCAGTCCCGGACCCTTCGGCTACACCTTC. Translating gives CASSPGPFGYTF.

The chain joins TRBV7-2 to TRBJ1-1; no reliable D call. Trimming left V 5 bases short and J 8 bases short, with 9 bases between. Germline CDR1 and CDR2: SGHTA and FQGNSA. The CDR3 covers 11 residues. The CDR3, as DNA: TGTGCCAGCAGCCAGGTCCTAGAAGCTTTCTTT. Its protein is CASSQVLEAFF.

The rearrangement joins TRBV5-1 to TRBJ1-5; the D is unclear. Germline CDR1 and CDR2: SGHRS and YFSETQ. The CDR3 has 14 amino acids. V lost 0 bases to trimming and J lost 10 bases, with 14 bases between them. CDR3 sequence: CASSLGERSTPQHF. CDR3 coding DNA: TGCGCCAGCAGCTTGGGTGAACGTTCCACCCCCCAGCATTTT.

This CDR3 is CASSPPGTGDPRRGYTF. CDR3 coding DNA: TGTGCCAGCAGCCCCCCCGGGACAGGGGATCCACGTCGTGGCTACACCTTC. The chain carries TRBV7-8 and TRBJ1-2, with 10 bases matching TRBD1. This CDR3 has 17 residues. Germline V lookup: CDR1 SGHVS, CDR2 FQNEAQ. Trimming cost V 5 bases and J 7 bases; bases outside gene matches: 16.

This clonotype was seen more than once but under ten times. CDR3 nucleotide sequence: TGCGCCAGCAGCCAAGATCCCGCAGCAAATTCCTACGAGCAGTACTTC. Encoded protein: CASSQDPAANSYEQYF. The chain recombines TRBV4-1 with TRBJ2-7; D is uncertain. Germline CDR1 MGHRA, CDR2 YSYEKL. V was clipped by 0 bases and J by 1 base, with 13 bases between them. This CDR3 has 16 residues.